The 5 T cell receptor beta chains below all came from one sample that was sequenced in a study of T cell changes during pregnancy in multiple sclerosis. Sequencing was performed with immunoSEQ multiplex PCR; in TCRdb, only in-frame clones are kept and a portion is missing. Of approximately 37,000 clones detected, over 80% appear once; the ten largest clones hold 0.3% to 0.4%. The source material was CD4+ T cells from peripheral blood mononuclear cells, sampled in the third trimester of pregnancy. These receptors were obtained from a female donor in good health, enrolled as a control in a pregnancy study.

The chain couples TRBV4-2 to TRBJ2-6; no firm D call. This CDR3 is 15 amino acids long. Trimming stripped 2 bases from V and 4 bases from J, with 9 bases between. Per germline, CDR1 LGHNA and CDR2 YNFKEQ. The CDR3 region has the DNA TGTGCCAGCAGCCAACTAGTCGCCGGGGCCAACGTCCTGACTTTC. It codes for CASSQLVAGANVLTF.

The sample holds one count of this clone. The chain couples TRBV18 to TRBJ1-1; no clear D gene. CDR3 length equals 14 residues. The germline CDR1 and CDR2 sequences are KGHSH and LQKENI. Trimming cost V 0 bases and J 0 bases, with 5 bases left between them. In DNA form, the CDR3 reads TGTGCCAGCTCACCACCGGCGGTGAACACTGAAGCTTTCTTT. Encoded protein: CASSPPAVNTEAFF.

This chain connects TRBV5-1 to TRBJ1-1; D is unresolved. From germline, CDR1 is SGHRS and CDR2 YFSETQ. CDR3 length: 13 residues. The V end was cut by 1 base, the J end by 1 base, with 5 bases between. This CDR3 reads CASSLTENTEAFF. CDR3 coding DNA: TGCGCCAGCAGCTTGACAGAGAACACTGAAGCTTTCTTT. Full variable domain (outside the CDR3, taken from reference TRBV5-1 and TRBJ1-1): KAGVTQTPRYLIKTRGQQVTLSCSPISGHRSVSWYQQTPGQGLQFLFEYFSETQRNKGNFPGRFSGRQFSNSRSEMNVSTLELGDSALYLCASSLTENTEAFFGQGTRLTVV.

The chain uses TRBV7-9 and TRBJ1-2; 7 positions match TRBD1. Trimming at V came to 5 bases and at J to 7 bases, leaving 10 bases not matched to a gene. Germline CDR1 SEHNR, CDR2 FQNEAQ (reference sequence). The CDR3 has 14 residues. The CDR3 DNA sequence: TGTGCCAGCAGCCTCGGACAGGCGCTTCTTGGCTACACCTTC. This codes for CASSLGQALLGYTF.

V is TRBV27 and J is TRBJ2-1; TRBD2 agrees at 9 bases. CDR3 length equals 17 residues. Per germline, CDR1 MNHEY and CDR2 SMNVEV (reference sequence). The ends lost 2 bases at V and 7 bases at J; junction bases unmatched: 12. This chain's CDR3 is CASSLPLSLAGTNEQFF. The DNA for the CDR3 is TGTGCCAGCAGTTTACCTCTTAGCCTAGCGGGAACTAATGAGCAGTTCTTC.